This T cell receptor (beta chain) was obtained from a study of blood T cells in healthy people across ages. Combining a sample-barcoded 5' primer with a J-beta primer mix, a second PCR ran for roughly 6 to 12 cycles. Every cDNA molecule bore a tag from a template-switch adaptor containing 12 random nucleotides. TCRdb reanalysed the 5' RACE reads using MiXCR and keeps one entry per CDR3 protein. This sample has hundreds of thousands of distinct CDR3 sequences, with about 42% found just once. The CDR3 is 13 residues long. Germline V gene data show CDR1 as MNHNY and CDR2 as SVGAGI (reference sequence). Trimming took 0 bases from V and 6 from J, leaving 9 bases between them.

This clonotype was obtained from a man in his sixties in good health. Sequenced material: blood. J is TRBJ2-7 and V is TRBV6-6; no clear D. The CDR3, as DNA: TGTGCCAGCAGTTACTCCTTAGGGCTCGAGCAGTACTTC. This gives the protein CASSYSLGLEQYF.